This T cell receptor (beta chain) emerged from a study of blood T cells in healthy people across ages. Regarding this clonotype: No antigen is known for it.

The CDR3 is 14 amino acids. Germline CDR1 reads SGHRS; CDR2 reads YFSETQ. Germline trimming cut 0 bases from V and 7 bases from J; bases unmatched to any gene: 6. Study conclusions and caveats: Older age went with lower TCR beta diversity per million T cells, in a roughly linear way.

Next came a second PCR, run for about 7 to 12 cycles, which used a sample-barcoded 5' primer along with a J-beta primer mix. TCRdb reanalysed the 5' RACE reads using MiXCR and keeps one entry per CDR3 protein. The data contain 980,000 or so distinct CDR3 sequences, about 44% of them seen just once; the ten biggest clones take up around 15%. The receptor's source is a man between 25 and 39 years old in good health. This chain links TRBV5-1 with TRBJ1-1, with 7 bases fitting TRBD1. Sequenced material: blood. Here the CDR3 reads CASSLGQGDGEAFF. DNA for the CDR3: TGCGCCAGCAGCTTGGGTCAGGGGGACGGTGAAGCTTTCTTT.